These 27 T cell receptor beta chains were all obtained from the same sample, sequenced in a study of blood T cells in healthy people across ages. Alongside a J-beta primer mix, a sample-barcoded 5' primer served in a second PCR lasting roughly 6 to 12 cycles. TCRdb passed the 5' RACE reads through MiXCR, listing each CDR3 protein once. The profile covers approximately 690,000 distinct CDR3 sequences, with 40% to 45% appearing a single time and approximately 31% taken by the ten largest. Sequenced sample: blood. These receptors came from a man older than 75 in good health.

This clonotype was seen a few times. The V gene is TRBV5-1, the J gene TRBJ2-3, with D unresolved. This CDR3 region has 14 residues. CDR1 is SGHRS and CDR2 is YFSETQ in the germline V gene. Trimming took off 4 bases at V and 2 bases at J, with 11 bases between the two ends. The CDR3 reads CASSPGDITDTQYF. CDR3 bases: TGCGCCAGCAGCCCCGGAGATATCACAGATACGCAGTATTTT.

This chain links TRBV12-3 or TRBV12-4 with TRBJ1-6; 7 bases fit TRBD1. This CDR3 is built from 13 residues. V gave up 5 bases and J gave up 10 bases; unmatched junction bases: 5. The CDR3 DNA sequence: TGTGCCAGCAGTCCCCAGGGGGTATCACCCCTCCACTTT. Protein: CASSPQGVSPLHF.

The chain combines TRBV11-2 with TRBJ2-2; D is ambiguous. The CDR3 runs 13 residues. With 5 bases removed from V and 10 bases from J, the gap between germline ends came to 14 bases. Germline V gene data show CDR1 as SGHAT and CDR2 as FQNNGV. CDR3 amino acids: CASSRNLRPELFF. The CDR3 DNA reads TGTGCCAGCAGCCGAAACCTCCGGCCGGAGCTGTTTTTT.

The gene calls are TRBV6-1 and TRBJ2-3, with a possible D match to TRBD1 (5 bases). This CDR3 spans 15 amino acids. Germline V gene lookup returns CDR1 MNHNS and CDR2 SASEGT. Trimming removed 10 bases at V and 0 bases at J, with 17 bases between. The CDR3 DNA reads as TGTGCCATCACGTTTTCTGACAGTAGCACAGATACGCAGTATTTT. Translated: CAITFSDSSTDTQYF.

This chain links TRBV20-1 with TRBJ2-7, with 9 bases fitting TRBD2. CDR1 is DFQATT and CDR2 is SNEGSKA in the germline V gene (reference sequence). Trimming at V came to 5 bases and at J to 4 bases, leaving 12 bases not matched to a gene. This CDR3 is built from 15 residues. The CDR3 region has the DNA TGCAGTGCTTCTCCCGGGGGGAGCGGGGGGTACGAGCAGTACTTC. It yields the protein CSASPGGSGGYEQYF.

This clonotype showed up just a few times. V gene TRBV20-1 combines with J gene TRBJ1-4; 7 bases agree with TRBD1. V shed 5 bases and J 5 bases; nucleotides not matched to a gene: 8. From germline, CDR1 is DFQATT and CDR2 SNEGSKA (reference sequence). The CDR3 totals 14 residues. The CDR3 reads CSASRDSRNEKLFF. CDR3 coding DNA: TGCAGTGCTTCCCGGGACAGTAGGAATGAAAAACTGTTTTTT.

This chain connects TRBV4-3 to TRBJ1-2; D unclear. V gave up 1 base and J gave up 1 base, with 10 bases separating them. Germline assignment: CDR1 LGHNA and CDR2 YSLEER. The CDR3 has 15 residues. Here the CDR3 reads CASSQGTERNYGYTF. CDR3 DNA sequence: TGCGCCAGCAGCCAAGGGACGGAACGTAACTATGGCTACACCTTC.

The table lists this clonotype with a count of one. The V gene is TRBV5-1, the J gene TRBJ2-7; TRBD2 aligns across 8 bases. The CDR3 has 18 amino acids. From germline, CDR1 is SGHRS and CDR2 YFSETQ. The trim removed 5 bases at V and 1 base at J, leaving 17 bases unmatched. The CDR3 DNA follows: TGCGCCAGCAGTCATACCAGCAAGGTCCGGGAGGGTTCCTACGAGCAGTACTTC. It codes for CASSHTSKVREGSYEQYF.

J is TRBJ1-2 and V is TRBV12-3 or TRBV12-4; 7 nucleotides match TRBD1. The junction had 6 bases not matched to a gene; V was cut back by 6 bases and J by 8 bases. The CDR3 length is 12 residues. The CDR3 protein is CASRTGTVGYTF. The DNA of the CDR3 is TGTGCCAGCAGGACCGGGACAGTGGGCTACACCTTC.

The chain links TRBV6-5 to TRBJ1-1; the match to TRBD1 covers 7 bases. After removal of 6 bases from V and 0 bases from J, the junction contained 10 bases not matched to a gene. The germline gives CDR1 MNHEY, CDR2 SVGAGI. This CDR3 is built from 16 residues. The CDR3 DNA reads TGTGCCAGCAGGACCGACAGGGTAGACATGAACACTGAAGCTTTCTTT. It codes for CASRTDRVDMNTEAFF.

The table lists this clonotype with a few counts. The rearrangement links TRBV10-3 to TRBJ2-1; no definite D call. The CDR3 extends over 11 amino acids. Trimming took off 5 bases at V and 5 bases at J, with 4 bases between the two ends. Germline V gene data show CDR1 as ENHRY and CDR2 as SYGVKD. CDR3 coding DNA: TGTGCCATCAGTTTCCACAATGAGCAGTTCTTC. The encoded protein is CAISFHNEQFF.

Only a few counts were recorded for this clonotype. This chain uses TRBV5-1 with TRBJ2-5, with D tentatively TRBD1 (6 bases). Germline CDR1 SGHRS, CDR2 YFSETQ. Trimming took off 10 bases at V and 5 bases at J, with 18 bases between the two ends. CDR3 length: 13 residues. The CDR3 DNA follows: TGCGCCTTCCCCTTGGACAGTGGGGAGACCCAGTACTTC. This translates into CAFPLDSGETQYF.

The rearrangement links TRBV7-2 to TRBJ2-4; D is perhaps TRBD1 or TRBD2 (7 bases each). From germline, CDR1 is SGHTA and CDR2 FQGNSA. The CDR3 covers 15 residues. Trimming removed 4 bases at V and 13 bases at J, with 23 bases between. The CDR3 region has the DNA TGTGCCAGCAGCTCTCGACAGGGACTATACAATGAGCAGTACTTC. Protein sequence: CASSSRQGLYNEQYF.

The table lists this clonotype with many counts. CDR3 DNA sequence: TGTGCCAGCAGCCAACAGTTGTACAATGAGCAGTTCTTC. The encoded protein is CASSQQLYNEQFF. The chain recombines TRBV6-2 or TRBV6-3 with TRBJ2-1; D gene unclear. V was clipped by 6 bases and J by 4 bases, with 10 bases between them. The CDR3 has 13 amino acids. Germline V gene lookup returns CDR1 MNHEY and CDR2 SVGEGT.

This chain uses TRBV19 with TRBJ2-7, with 9 bases lining up with TRBD1. Trimming cost V 8 bases and J 7 bases; bases outside gene matches: 6. CDR1 and CDR2 (germline): LNHDA, SQIVND (reference sequence). This CDR3 spans 12 amino acids. CDR3 DNA sequence: TGTGCCAGTCAAACAGGGGGCGGTGAGCAGTACTTC. It is translated as CASQTGGGEQYF.

This rearrangement joins TRBV27 to TRBJ2-1, with D maybe TRBD1 (5 bases). CDR1 is MNHEY and CDR2 is SMNVEV in the germline V gene (reference sequence). The CDR3 is 13 residues long. The V gene lost 10 bases and the J gene lost 8 bases, with 18 bases spanning the gap. CDR3 protein: CATRQMFMDEQFF. In nucleotides, the CDR3 is TGTGCCACTAGACAGATGTTCATGGATGAGCAGTTCTTC.

The chain combines TRBV7-9 with TRBJ2-7; 9 bases are shared with TRBD2. The CDR3 totals 13 residues. CDR1 SEHNR and CDR2 FQNEAQ come from the germline V gene (reference sequence). The CDR3 protein is CASSASGVYEQYF. For the CDR3, the DNA is TGTGCTAGCTCAGCTAGCGGGGTCTACGAGCAGTACTTC.

In the case of this clonotype: The junction shows a germline mismatch at one end, possibly a read error. The chain joins TRBV11-2 to TRBJ2-7; D perhaps matches TRBD2 (7 bases). Germline lookup yields CDR1 SGHAT and CDR2 FQNNGV. The CDR3 totals 17 residues. The CDR3: CASSSTSGGPSSCEQYF. CDR3 nucleotide sequence: TGTGCCAGCAGCTCAACATCGGGGGGCCCCTCATCCTGCGAGCAGTACTTC.

The rearrangement links TRBV3-1 to TRBJ1-2, with 9 positions matching TRBD1. The V and J ends lost 0 bases and 4 bases, in that order; junction bases with no gene match: 6. CDR3 size: 16 residues. The germline CDR1 and CDR2 sequences are LGHDT and YNNKEL (reference sequence). CDR3 protein: CASSQDSGTGSYGYTF. The CDR3 DNA reads TGTGCCAGCAGCCAAGATTCGGGGACAGGGAGCTATGGCTACACCTTC.

This clonotype was picked up a small number of times. The chain has TRBV6-6 and TRBJ2-4; 10 positions match TRBD1. The last part of the DNA fits TRBJ2-7 better; the J call may be wrong. The CDR3 is 15 residues long. Germline V gives CDR1 MNHNY, CDR2 SVGAGI (reference sequence). CDR3 protein: CASSPGQGVTYEQYF. In DNA, the CDR3 is TGTGCCAGCAGCCCAGGACAGGGGGTTACCTACGAGCAGTACTTC.

This clonotype was picked up a small number of times. The J gene is TRBJ2-5, the V gene TRBV21-1; the table assigns TRBD2, which was not confirmed against the DNA. TRBV21-1 is a known pseudogene. The CDR3 covers 18 residues. The CDR3 reads CASSKAGVDTSGQETQYF. The CDR3 region has the DNA TGTGCCAGCAGCAAAGCCGGGGTTGACACTAGCGGACAAGAGACCCAGTACTTC.

The chain carries TRBV9 and TRBJ2-4; D gene unclear. CDR1 is SGDLS and CDR2 is YYNGEE in the germline V gene. CDR3 length equals 14 residues. V lost 2 bases and J 0 bases, leaving 6 bases between the germline ends. In DNA form, the CDR3 reads TGTGCCAGCAGCGTCGATATAGCCAAAAACATTCAGTACTTC. The encoded protein is CASSVDIAKNIQYF.

In its sample, this clonotype was seen a few times. The chain links TRBV6-5 to TRBJ2-5, with TRBD2 matching over 9 bases. J lost 5 bases, V lost 8 bases, and 9 bases had no gene match. The length of the CDR3 is 14 residues. The germline CDR1 and CDR2 sequences are MNHEY and SVGAGI. CDR3 sequence reads: CASGGLAPFETQYF. In DNA, the CDR3 is TGTGCCAGCGGGGGACTAGCCCCGTTCGAGACCCAGTACTTC.

This clonotype was counted only a few times. This sequence joins TRBV14 and TRBJ2-5, with unresolved D. Trimming pared 0 bases from V and 1 base from J, leaving 9 bases between. CDR1 is SGHDN, CDR2 FVKESK, per germline. The CDR3 is 15 residues long. The CDR3 DNA reads TGTGCCAGCAGCCAAGATGGAAGATCCCAAGAGACCCAGTACTTC. Its translation is CASSQDGRSQETQYF.

The chain carries TRBV7-8 and TRBJ2-5; D is perhaps TRBD1 or TRBD2 (5 bases each). Germline V gives CDR1 SGHVS, CDR2 FQNEAQ. The V end lost 8 bases, the J end lost 11 bases, and 24 bases lay between the germline ends. The CDR3 contains 14 residues. The CDR3 sequence is CASRPRGNYKEQYF. CDR3 nucleotide sequence: TGTGCCAGCCGCCCGAGGGGCAACTACAAGGAGCAGTACTTC.

This clonotype was seen ten or more times. The junction does not match germline at one end; this may be a read error. J is TRBJ2-5 and V is TRBV6-6; D is perhaps TRBD1 or TRBD2 (6 bases each). Germline V CDR1 and CDR2: MNHNY, SVGAGI (reference sequence). This CDR3 spans 13 amino acids. The CDR3 loop is CASRGGFQGTQYF. CDR3 in DNA: TGTGCCAGCAGAGGGGGGTTCCAAGGGACCCAGTACTTC.

This clonotype was picked up a small number of times. V and J are TRBV12-3 or TRBV12-4 and TRBJ1-2; 9 bases fit TRBD1. CDR3 size: 16 residues. Trimming removed 10 bases from V and 6 bases from J; junction bases left unmatched: 18. For the CDR3, the DNA is TGTGCCACCCAAGAGGGACAGGGTTTGTCTTTGGATGGCTACACCTTC. Its protein is CATQEGQGLSLDGYTF.